This TCR beta chain was identified during a study of technical replicates of blood from a few donors. The germline gives CDR1 MNHEY, CDR2 SMNVEV (reference sequence). Trimming pared 5 bases from V and 1 base from J, leaving 8 bases between. The CDR3 loop spans 14 amino acids. TCRdb's copy holds only in-frame clones and misses some; the assay was immunoSEQ multiplex PCR. Here the sample spans around 68,000 clones, roughly 89% being singletons. The specimen was T cells isolated from PBMCs. This sequence originates from a human donor in good health. Some clones in this sample may be carry-over from other donors' samples. This chain uses TRBV27 with TRBJ2-2; a possible D gene is TRBD1 (6 bases). The CDR3 here is CASSGTMNTGELFF. The DNA of the CDR3 is TGTGCCAGCAGTGGGACAATGAACACCGGGGAGCTGTTTTTT.